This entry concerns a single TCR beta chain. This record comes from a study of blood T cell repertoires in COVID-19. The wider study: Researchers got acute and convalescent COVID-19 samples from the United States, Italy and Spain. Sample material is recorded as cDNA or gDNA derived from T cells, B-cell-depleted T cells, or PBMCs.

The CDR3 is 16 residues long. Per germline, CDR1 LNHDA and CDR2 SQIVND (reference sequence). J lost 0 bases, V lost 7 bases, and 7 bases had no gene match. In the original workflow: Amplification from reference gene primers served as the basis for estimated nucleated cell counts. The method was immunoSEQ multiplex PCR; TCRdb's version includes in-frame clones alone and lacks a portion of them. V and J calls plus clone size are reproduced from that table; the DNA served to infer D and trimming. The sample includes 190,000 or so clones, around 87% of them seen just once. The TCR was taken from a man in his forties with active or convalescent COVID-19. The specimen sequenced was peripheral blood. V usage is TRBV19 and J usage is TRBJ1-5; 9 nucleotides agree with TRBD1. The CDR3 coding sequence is TGTGCCAGTATGGGGGACAGGGTGACTAGCAATCAGCCCCAGCATTTT. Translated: CASMGDRVTSNQPQHF.